The 27 T cell receptor beta chains below all came from one sample that was sequenced in a study of cytomegalovirus exposure and HLA in healthy donors. Some clones are missing from TCRdb's copy, which holds only in-frame ones; the method was immunoSEQ multiplex PCR. This sample yields approximately 180,000 clones, of which more than 75% are seen a single time; 1.4% belongs to the top ten. The sample taken for sequencing was PBMCs. The source of these receptors is a woman aged 25 to 39 in good health and CMV-seronegative.

CDR3 residues: CAIRVGTSSYEQYF. The CDR3, as DNA: TGTGCCATCAGGGTCGGGACAAGTTCCTACGAGCAGTACTTC. The V call is TRBV10-3, the J call TRBJ2-7; perhaps TRBD1 as D (6 bases). CDR1 is ENHRY and CDR2 is SYGVKD in the germline V gene. V dropped 6 bases and J dropped 1 base, with 13 bases sitting between them. The CDR3 runs to 14 residues.

The genes are TRBV18 and TRBJ2-1; 9 nucleotides agree with TRBD2. Germline CDR1 and CDR2: KGHSH and LQKENI. The CDR3 contains 17 residues. Germline trimming cut 2 bases from V and 4 bases from J; bases unmatched to any gene: 9. The CDR3 spells CASSPSYPGLAYNEQFF. Written as DNA, the CDR3 is TGTGCCAGCTCACCATCCTACCCCGGACTAGCGTACAATGAGCAGTTCTTC.

The chain uses TRBV27 and TRBJ2-1, with TRBD1 identical over 9 bases. This CDR3 contains 14 residues. After removal of 3 bases from V and 7 bases from J, the junction contained 4 bases not matched to a gene. Germline-derived CDR1 and CDR2 are MNHEY and SMNVEV (reference sequence). CDR3 nucleotide sequence: TGTGCCAGCAGTTTGGGACAGGGAATGAATGAGCAGTTCTTC. This gives the protein CASSLGQGMNEQFF.

The chain recombines TRBV6-1 with TRBJ1-1; 7 bases are shared with TRBD1. This CDR3 has 13 amino acids. V was pared by 4 bases and J by 6 bases, with 5 bases of the junction left unmatched. The germline CDR1 and CDR2 sequences are MNHNS and SASEGT. Here the CDR3 reads CASSGNRGAEAFF. The DNA for the CDR3 is TGTGCCAGCAGTGGAAACAGGGGTGCTGAAGCTTTCTTT.

The V call is TRBV6-6, the J call TRBJ2-7; 10 nucleotides agree with TRBD2. Germline V gives CDR1 MNHNY, CDR2 SVGAGI (reference sequence). There are 15 residues in the CDR3. V shed 2 bases and J 5 bases; nucleotides not matched to a gene: 6. This CDR3 is CASSYSGGARNEQYF. The CDR3 coding sequence is TGTGCCAGCAGTTACAGCGGGGGGGCTAGGAACGAGCAGTACTTC.

This clone occurred a few times. The V gene is TRBV5-1, the J gene TRBJ1-6, with 10 positions matching TRBD1. The V gene end was trimmed by 3 bases and the J gene end by 10 bases; junction bases not matched to a gene: 1. The germline CDR1 and CDR2 sequences are SGHRS and YFSETQ. CDR3 length equals 13 residues. CDR3 sequence reads: CASSWGQGSPLHF. CDR3 DNA sequence: TGCGCCAGCAGCTGGGGACAGGGGTCACCCCTCCACTTT.

J is TRBJ1-5 and V is TRBV4-1; the match to TRBD1 covers 7 bases. This CDR3 region has 16 residues. V lost 0 bases to trimming and J lost 4 bases; unmatched junction nucleotides: 6. Germline V gives CDR1 MGHRA, CDR2 YSYEKL. The CDR3 protein is CASSQDQGDSNQPQHF. The CDR3 DNA follows: TGCGCCAGCAGCCAAGATCAGGGGGACTCTAATCAGCCCCAGCATTTT.

The chain carries TRBV7-6 and TRBJ2-1; 14 nucleotides align to TRBD2. V shed 4 bases, J shed 8 bases, and the junction held 10 bases outside the gene matches. CDR3 length equals 17 residues. Germline V gene lookup returns CDR1 SGHVS and CDR2 FNYEAQ. The CDR3 DNA is TGTGCCAGCAGCTCAGGGACTAGCGGGGGAATAGTCGATGAGCAGTTCTTC. It translates to CASSSGTSGGIVDEQFF.

The chain is built from TRBV5-1 and TRBJ2-2; D might be TRBD2 (5 bases). V lost 5 bases and J lost 0, with 14 bases in between. CDR1 SGHRS and CDR2 YFSETQ come from the germline V gene. This CDR3 contains 16 residues. The CDR3 DNA follows: TGCGCCAGCAGTAGAGATCCGGGGTCGAACACCGGGGAGCTGTTTTTT. It yields the protein CASSRDPGSNTGELFF.

The rearrangement uses TRBV19 and TRBJ1-1; D is unresolved. CDR1 and CDR2 (germline): LNHDA, SQIVND (reference sequence). Trimming stripped 3 bases from V and 4 bases from J, with 9 bases between. This CDR3 contains 13 residues. CDR3 region: CASSMSRTTEAFF. CDR3 bases: TGTGCCAGTAGTATGAGTAGAACCACTGAAGCTTTCTTT.

The chain combines TRBV5-1 with TRBJ2-5; 8 bases map to TRBD1. V gave up 3 bases and J gave up 1 base; unmatched junction bases: 11. Per the germline V gene, CDR1 is SGHRS and CDR2 is YFSETQ. The CDR3 is 17 residues long. CDR3 loop: CASSWKTGAPVQETQYF. In DNA, the CDR3 is TGCGCCAGCAGCTGGAAGACAGGGGCCCCGGTCCAAGAGACCCAGTACTTC.

This chain joins TRBV30 and TRBJ2-5; 10 bases agree with TRBD2. V was clipped by 2 bases and J by 5 bases; unmatched bases: 8. This CDR3 has 15 residues. The germline gives CDR1 GTSNPN, CDR2 SVGIG (reference sequence). The DNA for the CDR3 is TGTGCCTGGAGTATGGCTAGCGGGGGTTGGGAGACCCAGTACTTC. The encoded protein is CAWSMASGGWETQYF.

The chain joins TRBV4-3 to TRBJ2-1; maybe TRBD2 (7 bases). CDR3 length equals 15 residues. CDR1 LGHNA and CDR2 YSLEER come from the germline V gene. Between the trimmed V and J ends, which lost 6 bases and 6 bases, there was a span of 18 bases. Here the CDR3 DNA reads TGCGCCAGCAGAGGGGGGGAAGGAGATCTCAATGAGCAGTTCTTC. Translated, it gives CASRGGEGDLNEQFF.

This rearrangement joins TRBV15 to TRBJ2-2; the D gene is possibly TRBD1 (5 bases). The CDR3 contains 14 residues. Trimming took off 5 bases at V and 0 bases at J, with 7 bases between the two ends. CDR1 and CDR2 from the germline V gene are LNHNV and YYDKDF (reference sequence). CDR3 nucleotides: TGTGCCACCAGCGGCAGGGCGAACACCGGGGAGCTGTTTTTT. Protein: CATSGRANTGELFF.

CDR3 loop: CASSYAGDEKLFF. In DNA, the CDR3 is TGTGCCAGCAGCTACGCAGGGGATGAAAAACTGTTTTTT. The rearrangement uses TRBV7-9 and TRBJ1-4; perhaps TRBD1 as D (6 bases). The CDR3 consists of 13 residues. The germline V and J ends were trimmed by 4 bases and 6 bases, with 9 bases remaining between them. Germline loops: CDR1 SEHNR, CDR2 FQNEAQ (reference sequence).

CDR3 residues: CASSFPQGKSSYNEQFF. DNA for the CDR3: TGTGCCAGCAGCTTCCCCCAGGGCAAAAGCTCCTACAATGAGCAGTTCTTC. The chain links TRBV5-6 to TRBJ2-1; D may be TRBD1 (5 bases). V lost 2 bases to trimming and J lost 0 bases, with 15 bases between them. The CDR3 is made up of 17 amino acids. CDR1 is SGHDT, CDR2 YYEEEE, per germline. The full variable domain, rest sourced from reference TRBV5-6 and TRBJ2-1, is DAGVTQSPTHLIKTRGQQVTLRCSPKSGHDTVSWYQQALGQGPQFIFQYYEEEERQRGNFPDRFSGHQFPNYSSELNVNALLLGDSALYLCASSFPQGKSSYNEQFFGPGTRLTVL.

The sample holds a few counts of this clone. The gene calls are TRBV2 and TRBJ2-7, with 10 bases identical to TRBD1. Germline values: CDR1 SNHLY, CDR2 FYNNEI. CDR3 size: 14 residues. The V gene end was trimmed by 6 bases and the J gene end by 5 bases; junction bases not matched to a gene: 7. This CDR3 reads CASRGQGEGHEQYF. In DNA, the CDR3 is TGTGCCAGCAGAGGACAGGGGGAGGGCCACGAGCAGTACTTC.

The J gene is TRBJ2-7, the V gene TRBV18; 11 nucleotides line up with TRBD2. V dropped 1 base and J dropped 1; count of bases not matched to a gene: 3. The CDR3 spans 16 residues. Per germline, CDR1 KGHSH and CDR2 LQKENI. The chain's CDR3 is CASSPLGTSGSYEQYF. CDR3 sequence (DNA): TGTGCCAGCTCACCACTCGGGACTAGCGGATCCTACGAGCAGTACTTC.

The genes are TRBV11-2 and TRBJ1-1, with 8 bases identical to TRBD1. This CDR3 is built from 13 residues. Germline trimming cut 7 bases from V and 3 bases from J; bases unmatched to any gene: 4. The germline gives CDR1 SGHAT, CDR2 FQNNGV. The CDR3 loop is CASILTGDTEAFF. CDR3 nucleotides: TGTGCCAGCATCCTGACAGGGGACACTGAAGCTTTCTTT.

The genes are TRBV5-5 and TRBJ1-5; D remains ambiguous. CDR1 SGHKS and CDR2 YYEKEE come from the germline V gene (reference sequence). CDR3 size: 14 residues. Trimming pared 5 bases from V and 6 bases from J, leaving 15 bases between. CDR3 protein: CASSYGAGSQPQHF. The DNA of the CDR3 is TGTGCCAGCAGTTACGGAGCCGGGAGTCAGCCCCAGCATTTT. Drawing the rest from reference TRBV5-5 and TRBJ1-5, the complete variable domain is DAGVTQSPTHLIKTRGQQVTLRCSPISGHKSVSWYQQVLGQGPQFIFQYYEKEERGRGNFPDRFSARQFPNYSSELNVNALLLGDSALYLCASSYGAGSQPQHFGDGTRLSIL.

The chain links TRBV25-1 to TRBJ1-6; 7 nucleotides line up with TRBD1. Trimming at V came to 4 bases and at J to 0 bases, leaving 0 bases not matched to a gene. The CDR3 length is 15 residues. Germline V gene lookup returns CDR1 MGHDK and CDR2 SYGVNS. CDR3 DNA: TGTGCCAGCAGTGGGGACAGCTCCTATAATTCACCCCTCCACTTT. This codes for CASSGDSSYNSPLHF.

V and J are TRBV21-1 and TRBJ2-3; TRBD1 was called by the table and not checked on the DNA. TRBV21-1 is a known pseudogene. The CDR3 spans 16 residues. CDR3 DNA: TGTGCCAGCAGCCTCCGGGGACAGGGGACAACAGATACGCAGTATTTT. Its protein product is CASSLRGQGTTDTQYF.

This chain uses TRBV6-1 with TRBJ1-5, with D possibly being TRBD1 (5 bases). Deletions cut 1 base from V and 5 bases from J, with 12 bases between. This CDR3 contains 15 residues. CDR1 is MNHNS and CDR2 is SASEGT in the germline V gene. The CDR3 region has the DNA TGTGCCAGCAGTGAAGGTCAGGGCATCCATCAGCCCCAGCATTTT. This translates into CASSEGQGIHQPQHF.

The chain links TRBV7-7 to TRBJ2-5, with TRBD2 identical over 10 bases. Germline-derived CDR1 and CDR2 are SSHAT and FNYEAQ (reference sequence). Trimming took 4 bases from V and 5 from J; bases not matched to a gene: 7. This CDR3 is 15 amino acids long. The DNA of the CDR3 is TGTGCCAGCAGCTCAAAAGCGGGGGGGCTGGAGACCCAGTACTTC. Encoded protein: CASSSKAGGLETQYF.

The chain links TRBV9 to TRBJ2-3; TRBD1 agrees at 7 bases. Germline values: CDR1 SGDLS, CDR2 YYNGEE. The CDR3 is made up of 13 amino acids. Trimming removed 6 bases from V and 3 bases from J; junction bases left unmatched: 4. CDR3 protein: CASKGALTDTQYF. DNA for the CDR3: TGTGCCAGCAAGGGGGCCTTAACAGATACGCAGTATTTT. Drawing the rest from reference TRBV9 and TRBJ2-3, the complete variable domain is DSGVTQTPKHLITATGQRVTLRCSPRSGDLSVYWYQQSLDQGLQFLIQYYNGEERAKGNILERFSAQQFPDLHSELNLSSLELGDSALYFCASKGALTDTQYFGPGTRLTVL.

DNA for the CDR3: TGTGCCAGCAGAAGCGGGGCGACCCAAGAGACCCAGTACTTC. It yields the protein CASRSGATQETQYF. This chain uses TRBV7-9 with TRBJ2-5, with 7 bases that match TRBD2. Looked up from germline, CDR1 is SEHNR and CDR2 is FQNEAQ (reference sequence). This CDR3 comprises 14 residues. Trimming cost V 6 bases and J 1 base; bases outside gene matches: 5.

The gene calls are TRBV7-8 and TRBJ1-6; no reliable D call. This CDR3 is built from 15 residues. Germline V gives CDR1 SGHVS, CDR2 FQNEAQ. Trimming pared 1 base from V and 2 bases from J, leaving 6 bases between. The CDR3 spells CASSLDTTYNSPLHF. The CDR3 DNA reads TGTGCCAGCAGCTTAGACACCACCTATAATTCACCCCTCCACTTT.